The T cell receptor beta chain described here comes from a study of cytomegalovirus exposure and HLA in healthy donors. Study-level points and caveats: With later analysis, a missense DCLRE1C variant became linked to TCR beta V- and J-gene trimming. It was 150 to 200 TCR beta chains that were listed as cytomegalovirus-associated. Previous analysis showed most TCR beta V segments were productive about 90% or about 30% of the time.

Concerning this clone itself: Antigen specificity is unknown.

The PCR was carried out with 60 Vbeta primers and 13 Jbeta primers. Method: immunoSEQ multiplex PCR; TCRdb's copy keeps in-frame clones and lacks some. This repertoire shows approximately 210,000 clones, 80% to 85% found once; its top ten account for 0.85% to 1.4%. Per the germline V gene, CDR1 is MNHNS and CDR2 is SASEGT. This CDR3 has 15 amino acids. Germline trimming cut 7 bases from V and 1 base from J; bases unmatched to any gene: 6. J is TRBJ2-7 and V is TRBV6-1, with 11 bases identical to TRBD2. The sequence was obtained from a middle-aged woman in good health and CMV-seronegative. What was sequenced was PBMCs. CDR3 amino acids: CASKASGRISYEQYF. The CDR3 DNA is TGTGCCAGCAAGGCTAGCGGGAGGATATCCTACGAGCAGTACTTC.